These 21 T cell receptor beta chains were sequenced from one sample in a study of T cell responses to AZD1222 COVID-19 vaccine. TCRdb's table, derived via immunoSEQ multiplex PCR, lists solely in-frame clones and lacks some. The sample lists about 99,000 clones; 89% were seen once. Sequenced material: peripheral blood, taken on day 0 of AZD1222 vaccination. The receptors originated from an adult in good health.

The rearrangement joins TRBV2 to TRBJ1-1; D may be TRBD1 (6 bases). Germline lookup yields CDR1 SNHLY and CDR2 FYNNEI. V lost 4 bases to trimming and J lost 6 bases, with 18 bases between them. This CDR3 spans 15 amino acids. In DNA form, the CDR3 reads TGTGCCAGCAGTGTTTGGGGGACATTAAACGCTGAAGCTTTCTTT. Translating it yields CASSVWGTLNAEAFF.

This clone has only a few counts. V and J are TRBV5-1 and TRBJ1-2, with 7 positions matching TRBD1. There are 18 residues in the CDR3. Germline V gene sequence: CDR1 SGHRS, CDR2 YFSETQ. V lost 0 bases, J lost 1 base, and 12 bases stayed unmatched. The CDR3, as DNA: TGCGCCAGCAGCTTGGCGGGGGGACAGCAGACTCTTAACTATGGCTACACCTTC. Translated: CASSLAGGQQTLNYGYTF.

CDR3: CASSDRDRASYNEQFF. DNA for the CDR3: TGTGCCAGCAGCGACCGGGACAGGGCCTCCTACAATGAGCAGTTCTTC. J is TRBJ2-1 and V is TRBV7-3; TRBD1 aligns across 9 bases. The CDR3 sequence is 16 residues long. With V trimmed by 5 bases and J by 0 bases, 5 bases remained unmatched. Germline CDR1 reads SGHTA; CDR2 reads FQGTGA.

The chain recombines TRBV7-7 with TRBJ2-5, with D maybe TRBD2 (6 bases). The CDR3 totals 11 residues. Looked up from germline, CDR1 is SSHAT and CDR2 is FNYEAQ (reference sequence). Trimming stripped 5 bases from V and 7 bases from J, with 8 bases between. CDR3: CASSPGGTQYF. The CDR3 DNA sequence: TGTGCCAGCAGCCCCGGGGGGACCCAGTACTTC.

The rearrangement joins TRBV10-1 to TRBJ2-3; 7 bases match TRBD2. The CDR3 runs to 16 residues. V shed 0 bases and J 0 bases; nucleotides not matched to a gene: 3. Germline loops: CDR1 WNHNN, CDR2 SYGVQD (reference sequence). The CDR3 nucleotides read TGCGCCAGCAGTGAGTCAAGCGGGGTTAGCACAGATACGCAGTATTTT. Amino acids: CASSESSGVSTDTQYF.

In regard to this clone: At one of its ends the junction is not consistent with the germline gene, which may arise from a read error. The rearrangement joins TRBV12-3 or TRBV12-4 to TRBJ1-1; D is undetermined. The CDR3 covers 12 residues. The DNA for the CDR3 is TGTGCCAGCAGCTTAGAGGGCACTGAAGCTTTCTTT. Its protein is CASSLEGTEAFF.

The chain uses TRBV4-1 and TRBJ1-1; TRBD1 agrees at 7 bases. The V gene's germline CDR1 is MGHRA and CDR2 YSYEKL. The CDR3 sequence is 15 residues long. V lost 1 base, J lost 3 bases, and 5 bases stayed unmatched. CDR3 in amino acids: CASSQVIRGYTEAFF. The CDR3 DNA sequence: TGCGCCAGCAGCCAAGTAATCAGGGGGTACACTGAAGCTTTCTTT.

About this clone itself: Without the conserved terminal phenylalanine or tryptophan, this CDR3 likely stems from a read error. The V gene is TRBV29-1, the J gene TRBJ1-2; tentative D call: TRBD1 (5 bases). The CDR3 loop spans 13 amino acids. V lost 3 bases and J lost 2, with 10 bases in between. Per germline, CDR1 SQVTM and CDR2 ANQGSEA. CDR3 sequence: CSVEQGGNYGYTL. For the CDR3, the DNA is TGCAGCGTTGAGCAGGGAGGGAACTATGGCTACACCCTC.

V usage is TRBV4-1 and J usage is TRBJ1-3; D is unresolved. The V gene's germline CDR1 is MGHRA and CDR2 YSYEKL. Trimming removed 0 bases at V and 7 bases at J, with 4 bases between. The CDR3 consists of 12 residues. The DNA for the CDR3 is TGCGCCAGCAGCCAAGATTGGAACACCATATATTTT. Translation gives CASSQDWNTIYF.

V usage is TRBV7-9 and J usage is TRBJ2-3; D unclear. The CDR3 spans 15 residues. Looked up from germline, CDR1 is SEHNR and CDR2 is FQNEAQ (reference sequence). The V and J ends lost 1 base and 0 bases respectively, with 8 bases between them. The CDR3 bases are TGTGCCAGCAGCTTAGGCCCCGTTAGCACAGATACGCAGTATTTT. Translating it yields CASSLGPVSTDTQYF.

The rearrangement joins TRBV5-1 to TRBJ2-7, with unresolved D. Germline CDR1 and CDR2: SGHRS and YFSETQ. Deletions cut 4 bases from V and 6 bases from J, with 17 bases between. This CDR3 is built from 14 residues. The CDR3 reads CASSPMSTAGEQYF. CDR3 sequence (DNA): TGCGCCAGCAGCCCGATGAGTACGGCAGGCGAGCAGTACTTC.

The rearrangement uses TRBV13 and TRBJ2-3; 7 bases map to TRBD2. This CDR3 is built from 16 residues. Germline values: CDR1 PRHDT, CDR2 FYEKMQ (reference sequence). After removal of 4 bases from V and 2 bases from J, the junction contained 9 bases not matched to a gene. This CDR3 is CASSSRERGNTDTQYF. In nucleotides, the CDR3 is TGTGCCAGCAGCTCCCGAGAGCGGGGCAACACAGATACGCAGTATTTT.

This chain uses TRBV11-3 with TRBJ2-3, with TRBD1 matching over 11 bases. CDR1 SGHNT and CDR2 YENEEA come from the germline V gene. CDR3 length: 15 residues. The J segment lost 4 bases and the V segment lost 5 bases, leaving 5 bases of the junction unmatched. In DNA, the CDR3 is TGTGCCAGCAGCAGTCGGACAGGGGGCGCAGATACGCAGTATTTT. Protein sequence: CASSSRTGGADTQYF.

The chain links TRBV3-1 (or the pseudogene TRBV3-2) to TRBJ1-2, with TRBD1 identical over 8 bases. The CDR3 length is 15 residues. V dropped 1 base and J dropped 2; count of bases not matched to a gene: 3. The germline V gene encodes CDR1 LGHDT and CDR2 YNNKEL (reference sequence). Here the CDR3 DNA reads TGTGCCAGCAGCCAAGCCCCAGGGGGCAACTATGGCTACACCTTC. It specifies CASSQAPGGNYGYTF.

The CDR3: CASSRASGETQYF. The CDR3 nucleotides are TGTGCCAGCAGCCGCGCTAGCGGAGAGACCCAGTACTTC. The J gene is TRBJ2-5, the V gene TRBV7-3, with 7 positions matching TRBD2. Per the germline V gene, CDR1 is SGHTA and CDR2 is FQGTGA. The J segment lost 4 bases and the V segment lost 5 bases, leaving 4 bases of the junction unmatched. The CDR3 consists of 13 residues.

This chain links TRBV7-2 with TRBJ1-2; TRBD1 aligns across 8 bases. CDR3 length: 13 amino acids. Per germline, CDR1 SGHTA and CDR2 FQGNSA. V lost 5 bases, J lost 6 bases, and 5 bases stayed unmatched. In DNA, the CDR3 is TGTGCCAGCAGCACCAGGGGGCCAAATGGCTACACCTTC. Residues: CASSTRGPNGYTF.

The chain has TRBV9 and TRBJ1-2, with 7 positions matching TRBD1. Per germline, CDR1 SGDLS and CDR2 YYNGEE. The V and J ends lost 0 bases and 8 bases, in that order; junction bases with no gene match: 7. The length of the CDR3 is 14 residues. The CDR3 loop is CASSVGDRVGGYTF. The CDR3 DNA reads as TGTGCCAGCAGCGTAGGCGACAGGGTTGGGGGCTACACCTTC. The whole variable domain, filled in from reference TRBV9 and TRBJ1-2, reads DSGVTQTPKHLITATGQRVTLRCSPRSGDLSVYWYQQSLDQGLQFLIQYYNGEERAKGNILERFSAQQFPDLHSELNLSSLELGDSALYFCASSVGDRVGGYTFGSGTRLTVV.

The genes are TRBV19 and TRBJ1-4; perhaps TRBD1 as D (5 bases). Trimming removed 4 bases from V and 5 bases from J, with 14 bases in between. In germline, CDR1 is LNHDA, CDR2 SQIVND (reference sequence). The CDR3 is made up of 15 amino acids. CDR3 protein: CASSSYSRGNEKLFF. The CDR3 DNA is TGTGCCAGTAGTAGCTACAGTAGGGGAAATGAAAAACTGTTTTTT.

The chain has TRBV5-1 and TRBJ1-2; D gene unclear. V was cut by 1 base and J by 0 bases, with 7 bases left in between. CDR3 size: 14 residues. Germline loops: CDR1 SGHRS, CDR2 YFSETQ. CDR3 in amino acids: CASSLRESNYGYTF. For the CDR3, the DNA is TGCGCCAGCAGCTTGAGGGAGTCTAACTATGGCTACACCTTC.

This sequence joins TRBV6-5 and TRBJ1-4; D is perhaps TRBD1 (5 bases). The V end was cut by 5 bases, the J end by 5 bases, with 15 bases between. From germline, CDR1 is MNHEY and CDR2 SVGAGI. The CDR3 extends over 15 amino acids. CDR3 sequence: CASSTVHGTNEKLFF. In DNA form, the CDR3 reads TGTGCCAGCAGTACCGTACACGGGACCAATGAAAAACTGTTTTTT.

The J gene is TRBJ1-2, the V gene TRBV29-1, with a weak D call TRBD1 (5 bases). Germline V gene data show CDR1 as SQVTM and CDR2 as ANQGSEA. V shed 0 bases and J shed 4 bases, with 9 bases lying between them. CDR3 size: 13 residues. The CDR3 sequence: CSVEEQGSYGYTF. CDR3 bases: TGCAGCGTTGAAGAGCAGGGAAGCTATGGCTACACCTTC.